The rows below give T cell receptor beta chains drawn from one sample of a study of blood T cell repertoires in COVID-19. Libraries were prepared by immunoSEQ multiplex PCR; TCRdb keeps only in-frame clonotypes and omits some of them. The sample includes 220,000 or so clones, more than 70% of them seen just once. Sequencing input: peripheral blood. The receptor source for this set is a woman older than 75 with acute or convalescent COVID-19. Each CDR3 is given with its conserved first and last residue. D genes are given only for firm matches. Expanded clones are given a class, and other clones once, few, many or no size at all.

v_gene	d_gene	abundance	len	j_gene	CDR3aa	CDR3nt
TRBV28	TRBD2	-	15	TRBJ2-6	CASSLPGLGANVLTF	TGTGCCAGCAGCTTACCGGGACTAGGGGCCAACGTCCTGACTTTC
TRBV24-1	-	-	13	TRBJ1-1	CATSDLATGKAFF	TGTGCCACCAGTGATTTAGCTACGGGGAAAGCTTTCTTT
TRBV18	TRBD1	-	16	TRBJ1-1	CASSPRTGYMNTEAFF	TGTGCCAGCTCACCCAGGACAGGCTACATGAACACTGAAGCTTTCTTT
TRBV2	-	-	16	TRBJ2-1	CASSVLSGGPGNEQFF	TGTGCCAGCAGTGTTCTATCCGGGGGGCCCGGGAATGAGCAGTTCTTC
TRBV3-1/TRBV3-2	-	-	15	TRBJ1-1	CASSQEGGWGTEAFF	TGTGCCAGCAGCCAAGAGGGAGGGTGGGGCACTGAAGCTTTCTTT
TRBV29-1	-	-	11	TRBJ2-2	CSLREAGELFF	TGCAGCTTGCGAGAGGCCGGGGAGCTGTTTTTT
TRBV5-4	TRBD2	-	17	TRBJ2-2	CASSLASGGANTGELFF	TGTGCCAGCAGCTTGGCTAGCGGGGGGGCCAACACCGGGGAGCTGTTTTTT
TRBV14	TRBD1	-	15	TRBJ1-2	CASSQALARGHGYTF	TGTGCCAGCAGCCAAGCACTTGCCAGGGGGCATGGCTACACCTTC
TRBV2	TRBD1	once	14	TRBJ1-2	CASRWDRGNYGYTF	TGTGCCAGCAGGTGGGACAGGGGTAACTATGGCTACACCTTC
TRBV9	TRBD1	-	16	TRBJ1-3	CASSPRTGTGGNTIYF	TGTGCCAGCAGCCCCCGGACAGGGACAGGTGGAAACACCATATATTTT
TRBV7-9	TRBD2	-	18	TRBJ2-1	CASSLVSGGAGSHNEQFF	TGTGCCAGCAGCTTGGTTAGCGGGGGGGCCGGTAGCCACAATGAGCAGTTCTTC
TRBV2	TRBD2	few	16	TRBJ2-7	CASSAPQGGGANEQYF	TGTGCCAGCAGTGCCCCCCAGGGCGGGGGGGCCAACGAGCAGTACTTC
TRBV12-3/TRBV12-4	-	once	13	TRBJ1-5	CASSLAQAQPQHF	TGTGCCAGCAGTTTAGCACAGGCTCAGCCCCAGCATTTT
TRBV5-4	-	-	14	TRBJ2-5	CASSPVGNQETQYF	TGTGCCAGCAGCCCCGTTGGCAACCAAGAGACCCAGTACTTC
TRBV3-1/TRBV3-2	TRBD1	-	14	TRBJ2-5	CASSHLWDRETQYF	TGTGCCAGCAGCCACCTCTGGGACAGAGAGACCCAGTACTTC
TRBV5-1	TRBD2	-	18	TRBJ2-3	CASSPGLAGKASTDTQYF	TGCGCCAGCAGCCCCGGACTAGCGGGGAAAGCTAGCACAGATACGCAGTATTTT
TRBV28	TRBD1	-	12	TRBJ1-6	CASGTGISPLHF	TGTGCCAGTGGGACAGGGATTTCACCCCTCCACTTT
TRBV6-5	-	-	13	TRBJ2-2	CASRTGNTGELFF	TGTGCCAGCAGGACAGGGAACACCGGGGAGCTGTTTTTT
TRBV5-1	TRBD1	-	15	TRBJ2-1	CASSLGGTGRYEQFF	TGCGCCAGCAGCTTGGGGGGGACAGGGAGGTATGAGCAGTTCTTC
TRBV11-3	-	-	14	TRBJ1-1	CASSLGRGNTEAFF	TGTGCCAGCAGCTTAGGCCGGGGTAACACTGAAGCTTTCTTT
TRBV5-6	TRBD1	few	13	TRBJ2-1	CASSFGQDDSKFF	TGTGCCAGCAGCTTCGGACAGGACGACTCTAAGTTCTTC
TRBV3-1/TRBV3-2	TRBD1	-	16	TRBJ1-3	CASSPLGTGTGNTIYF	TGTGCCAGCAGCCCCCTCGGGACAGGGACTGGAAACACCATATATTTT
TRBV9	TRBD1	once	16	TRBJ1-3	CASSAVRQGSGNTIYF	TGTGCCAGCAGCGCCGTGAGACAGGGTTCCGGAAACACCATATATTTT
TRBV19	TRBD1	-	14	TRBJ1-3	CASRTDRAGNTIYF	TGTGCCAGTAGGACGGACAGGGCTGGAAACACCATATATTTT
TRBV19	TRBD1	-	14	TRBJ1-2	CASSTTGFRYGYTF	TGTGCCAGTAGTACGACAGGGTTCCGCTATGGCTACACCTTC
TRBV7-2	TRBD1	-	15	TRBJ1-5	CASSLGQDSNQPQHF	TGTGCCAGCAGCCTGGGACAGGATAGCAATCAGCCCCAGCATTTT
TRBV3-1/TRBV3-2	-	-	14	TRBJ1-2	CASSQWSGNYGYTF	TGTGCCAGCAGCCAATGGTCGGGTAACTATGGCTACACCTTC
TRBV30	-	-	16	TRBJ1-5	CAWSDWTVGSNQPQHF	TGTGCCTGGAGTGACTGGACAGTGGGGAGCAATCAGCCCCAGCATTTT
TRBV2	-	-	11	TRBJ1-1	CASSGHTEAFF	TGTGCCAGCAGCGGTCACACTGAAGCTTTCTTT